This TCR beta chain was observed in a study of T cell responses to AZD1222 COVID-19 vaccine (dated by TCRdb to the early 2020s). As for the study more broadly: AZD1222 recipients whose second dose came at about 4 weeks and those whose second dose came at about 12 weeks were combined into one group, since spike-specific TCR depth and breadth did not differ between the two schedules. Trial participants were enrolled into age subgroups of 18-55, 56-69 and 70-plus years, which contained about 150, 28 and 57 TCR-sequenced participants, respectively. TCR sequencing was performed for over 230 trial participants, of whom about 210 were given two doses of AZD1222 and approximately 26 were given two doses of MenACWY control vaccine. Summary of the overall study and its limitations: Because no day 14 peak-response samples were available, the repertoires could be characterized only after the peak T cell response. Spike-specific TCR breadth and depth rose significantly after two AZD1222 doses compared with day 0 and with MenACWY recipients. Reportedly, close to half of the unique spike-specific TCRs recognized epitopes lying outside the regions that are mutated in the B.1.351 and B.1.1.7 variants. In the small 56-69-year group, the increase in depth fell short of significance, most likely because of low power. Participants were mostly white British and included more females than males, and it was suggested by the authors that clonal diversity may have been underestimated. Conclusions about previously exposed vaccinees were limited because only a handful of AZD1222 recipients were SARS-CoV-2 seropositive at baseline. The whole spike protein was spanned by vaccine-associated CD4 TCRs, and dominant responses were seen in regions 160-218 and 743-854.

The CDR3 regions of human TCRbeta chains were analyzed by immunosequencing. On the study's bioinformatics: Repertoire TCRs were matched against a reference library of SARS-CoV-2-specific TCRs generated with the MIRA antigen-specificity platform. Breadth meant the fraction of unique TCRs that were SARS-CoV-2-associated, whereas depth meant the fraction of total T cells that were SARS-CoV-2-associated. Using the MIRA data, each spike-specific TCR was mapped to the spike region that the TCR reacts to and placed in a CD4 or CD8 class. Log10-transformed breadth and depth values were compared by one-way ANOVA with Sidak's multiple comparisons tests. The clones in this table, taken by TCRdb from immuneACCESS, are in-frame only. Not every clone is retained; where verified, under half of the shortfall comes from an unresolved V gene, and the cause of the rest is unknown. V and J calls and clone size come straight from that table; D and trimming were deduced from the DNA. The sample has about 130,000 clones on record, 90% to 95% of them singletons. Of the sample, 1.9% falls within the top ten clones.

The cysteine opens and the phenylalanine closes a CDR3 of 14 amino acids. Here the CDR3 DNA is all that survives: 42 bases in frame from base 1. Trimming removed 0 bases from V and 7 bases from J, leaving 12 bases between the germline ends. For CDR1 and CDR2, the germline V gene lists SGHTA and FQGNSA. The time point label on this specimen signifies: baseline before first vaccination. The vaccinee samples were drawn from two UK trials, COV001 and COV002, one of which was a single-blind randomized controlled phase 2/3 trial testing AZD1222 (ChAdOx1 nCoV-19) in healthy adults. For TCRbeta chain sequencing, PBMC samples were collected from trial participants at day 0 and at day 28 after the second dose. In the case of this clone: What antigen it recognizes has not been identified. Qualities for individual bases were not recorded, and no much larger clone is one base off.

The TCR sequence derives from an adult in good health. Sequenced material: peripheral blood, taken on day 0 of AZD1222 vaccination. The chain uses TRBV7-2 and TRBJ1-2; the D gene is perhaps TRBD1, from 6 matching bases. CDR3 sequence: CASSLAGRGRGYTF. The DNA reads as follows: TGTGCCAGCAGCTTAGCAGGCAGGGGTCGTGGCTACACCTTC.